Listed below are T cell receptor beta chains from one sample, sequenced in a study of human T cells and chemical hapten exposure. From the RACE reads, TCRdb called clonotypes with MiXCR, one entry per CDR3 protein. The sample has a few hundred thousand distinct CDR3 sequences, about 6.9% seen once; the top ten hold about 5%. The specimen comprised whole blood, sampled in connection with sensitization to the hapten diphenylcyclopropenone (DPC). The receptors come from a young woman with alopecia areata. Some clones in this sample may be carry-over from other donors' samples. CDR3s include the opening cysteine and the closing phenylalanine or tryptophan. A D gene is named only where the DNA matches it firmly. Rows give clone size only sometimes, using once, few, many, or a class for an expanded clone.

clone_size: few; d_call: .; v_call: TRBV6-6; j_call: TRBJ1-1; cdr3_aa: CASSYPPGGGQDEAFF; cdr3_nt: TGTGCCAGCAGTTACCCCCCGGGCGGGGGGCAAGATGAAGCTTTCTTT
clone_size: few; d_call: .; v_call: TRBV10-3; j_call: TRBJ2-3; cdr3_aa: CAISEPQGRARDTQYF; cdr3_nt: TGTGCCATCAGTGAGCCCCAGGGCAGGGCGCGGGATACGCAGTATTTT
clone_size: few; d_call: TRBD1; v_call: TRBV29-1; j_call: TRBJ2-7; cdr3_aa: CSVNSGQVGSYEQYF; cdr3_nt: TGCAGCGTTAACAGCGGACAGGTCGGCTCCTACGAGCAGTACTTC
clone_size: many; d_call: TRBD1; v_call: TRBV2; j_call: TRBJ1-4; cdr3_aa: CASSRLGLQGRTNEKLFF; cdr3_nt: TGTGCCAGCAGTCGCCTCGGTTTACAGGGGAGAACAAATGAAAAACTGTTTTTT
clone_size: .; d_call: .; v_call: TRBV27; j_call: TRBJ1-1; cdr3_aa: CASSLYPSRDLNTEAFF; cdr3_nt: TGTGCCAGCAGTTTATACCCCTCCAGGGATCTGAACACTGAAGCTTTCTTT
clone_size: .; d_call: TRBD2; v_call: TRBV20-1; j_call: TRBJ2-3; cdr3_aa: CSARDPSGGSSTDTQYF; cdr3_nt: TGCAGTGCTAGAGATCCTAGCGGGGGGTCTAGCACAGATACGCAGTATTTT
clone_size: .; d_call: .; v_call: TRBV19; j_call: TRBJ2-7; cdr3_aa: CASSAPRNRISSYEQYF; cdr3_nt: TGTGCCAGTAGTGCTCCTCGAAACAGAATTAGCTCCTACGAGCAGTACTTC
clone_size: few; d_call: .; v_call: TRBV12-2; j_call: TRBJ2-5; cdr3_aa: CASREGGLASGLTQYF; cdr3_nt: TGTGCAAGTCGCGAAGGAGGTTTGGCTAGCGGACTCACCCAGTACTTC
clone_size: .; d_call: TRBD1; v_call: TRBV7-2; j_call: TRBJ2-1; cdr3_aa: CASTMNRGRGEQFF; cdr3_nt: TGTGCCAGCACCATGAACAGGGGGCGCGGGGAGCAGTTCTTC
clone_size: few; d_call: TRBD2; v_call: TRBV7-2; j_call: TRBJ2-4; cdr3_aa: CASSKGLAGGAKNIQYF; cdr3_nt: TGTGCCAGCAGCAAAGGTCTAGCGGGGGGAGCCAAAAACATTCAGTACTTC
clone_size: few; d_call: .; v_call: TRBV7-9; j_call: TRBJ1-2; cdr3_aa: CASSSPRGQDNYGYTF; cdr3_nt: TGTGCCAGCAGCTCCCCCCGGGGACAAGATAACTATGGCTACACCTTC
clone_size: once; d_call: .; v_call: TRBV4-1; j_call: TRBJ1-1; cdr3_aa: CASSHLPQNTEAFF; cdr3_nt: TGCGCCAGCAGCCACCTTCCCCAGAACACTGAAGCTTTCTTT
clone_size: many; d_call: .; v_call: TRBV6-5; j_call: TRBJ1-1; cdr3_aa: CASSVRASRTEAFF; cdr3_nt: TGTGCCAGCAGTGTCAGGGCCAGCAGGACTGAAGCTTTCTTT
clone_size: few; d_call: TRBD1; v_call: TRBV28; j_call: TRBJ2-6; cdr3_aa: CASSRQGQGGANVLTF; cdr3_nt: TGTGCCAGCAGTAGACAGGGACAGGGAGGGGCCAACGTCCTGACTTTC
clone_size: many; d_call: .; v_call: TRBV28; j_call: TRBJ1-1; cdr3_aa: CASSELAQTEAFF; cdr3_nt: TGTGCCAGCAGTGAGTTAGCCCAGACTGAAGCTTTCTTT
clone_size: few; d_call: TRBD1; v_call: TRBV6-1; j_call: TRBJ1-5; cdr3_aa: CASSVIPGTGIQPQHF; cdr3_nt: TGTGCCAGCAGTGTGATCCCCGGGACAGGGATTCAGCCCCAGCATTTT
clone_size: few; d_call: .; v_call: TRBV6-2/TRBV6-3; j_call: TRBJ2-3; cdr3_aa: CASSSREGADTQYF; cdr3_nt: TGTGCCAGCAGCTCCCGCGAAGGGGCAGATACGCAGTATTTT
clone_size: .; d_call: .; v_call: TRBV12-3/TRBV12-4; j_call: TRBJ1-5; cdr3_aa: CASSPTGRQPQHF; cdr3_nt: TGTGCCAGCAGTCCAACAGGGCGGCAGCCCCAGCATTTT
clone_size: few; d_call: TRBD2; v_call: TRBV20-1; j_call: TRBJ2-7; cdr3_aa: CSARSPAGGYPYEQYF; cdr3_nt: TGCAGTGCTAGATCCCCGGCGGGGGGGTACCCCTACGAGCAGTACTTC
clone_size: few; d_call: .; v_call: TRBV5-6; j_call: TRBJ1-2; cdr3_aa: CASSPDRGTGYTF; cdr3_nt: TGTGCCAGCAGCCCGGACCGGGGGACTGGCTACACCTTC
clone_size: .; d_call: .; v_call: TRBV5-4; j_call: TRBJ1-1; cdr3_aa: CASSLEQVRFKDTEAFF; cdr3_nt: TGTGCCAGCAGCTTGGAACAGGTTCGGTTTAAGGACACTGAAGCTTTCTTT
clone_size: many; d_call: .; v_call: TRBV20-1; j_call: TRBJ1-1; cdr3_aa: CSARDGSLSRNTEAFF; cdr3_nt: TGCAGTGCTAGAGATGGGTCCCTTTCGCGGAACACTGAAGCTTTCTTT
clone_size: .; d_call: TRBD2; v_call: TRBV28; j_call: TRBJ2-3; cdr3_aa: CASSSVQGLAGVGDTQYF; cdr3_nt: TGTGCCAGCAGTTCCGTCCAGGGACTAGCGGGGGTTGGAGATACGCAGTATTTT
clone_size: .; d_call: .; v_call: TRBV7-2; j_call: TRBJ1-1; cdr3_aa: CASSLEPRTEAFF; cdr3_nt: TGTGCCAGCAGCTTAGAACCCCGGACTGAAGCTTTCTTT
clone_size: .; d_call: TRBD2; v_call: TRBV6-1; j_call: TRBJ2-7; cdr3_aa: CASSKTGAGGPLSTHEQYF; cdr3_nt: TGTGCCAGCAGTAAGACAGGAGCGGGGGGGCCACTGTCGACGCACGAGCAGTACTTC
clone_size: many; d_call: TRBD2; v_call: TRBV9; j_call: TRBJ2-1; cdr3_aa: CASSVGASGGASEQFF; cdr3_nt: TGTGCCAGCAGCGTAGGGGCTAGCGGGGGGGCCAGTGAGCAGTTCTTC
clone_size: .; d_call: TRBD1; v_call: TRBV6-5; j_call: TRBJ2-7; cdr3_aa: CASRVFADRALDEQYF; cdr3_nt: TGTGCCAGCAGGGTTTTTGCAGACAGGGCCCTAGACGAGCAGTACTTC
clone_size: many; d_call: .; v_call: TRBV18; j_call: TRBJ1-1; cdr3_aa: CASSPPGGGRTAEAFF; cdr3_nt: TGTGCCAGCTCCCCTCCCGGAGGAGGACGGACCGCTGAAGCTTTCTTT
clone_size: few; d_call: TRBD2; v_call: TRBV5-1; j_call: TRBJ2-7; cdr3_aa: CASSLVTSGARYEQYF; cdr3_nt: TGCGCCAGCAGCTTGGTCACTAGCGGGGCCCGCTACGAGCAGTACTTC
clone_size: few; d_call: .; v_call: TRBV12-3/TRBV12-4; j_call: TRBJ2-5; cdr3_aa: CASRFSAQETQYF; cdr3_nt: TGTGCCAGCAGGTTTTCAGCCCAAGAGACCCAGTACTTC
clone_size: few; d_call: TRBD1; v_call: TRBV3-1; j_call: TRBJ2-1; cdr3_aa: CASSRGQAVGEQFF; cdr3_nt: TGTGCCAGCAGTCGTGGACAGGCCGTAGGTGAGCAGTTCTTC
clone_size: .; d_call: .; v_call: TRBV9; j_call: TRBJ2-5; cdr3_aa: CASSAGGLQETQYF; cdr3_nt: TGTGCCAGCAGCGCGGGGGGCCTCCAAGAGACCCAGTACTTC
clone_size: many; d_call: .; v_call: TRBV10-3; j_call: TRBJ1-2; cdr3_aa: CAIRLTQGLRADYGYTF; cdr3_nt: TGTGCCATCAGACTAACACAGGGCCTTAGAGCTGACTATGGCTACACCTTC
clone_size: .; d_call: TRBD1; v_call: TRBV9; j_call: TRBJ1-4; cdr3_aa: CASSEPGQHEKLFF; cdr3_nt: TGTGCCAGCAGCGAACCGGGACAGCATGAAAAACTGTTTTTT
clone_size: .; d_call: .; v_call: TRBV25-1; j_call: TRBJ2-7; cdr3_aa: CASSEEALPVHEQYF; cdr3_nt: TGTGCCAGCAGTGAAGAGGCTCTCCCAGTCCACGAGCAGTACTTC
clone_size: few; d_call: .; v_call: TRBV10-3; j_call: TRBJ2-3; cdr3_aa: CAATNLAGVGTDTQYF; cdr3_nt: TGTGCCGCGACCAACCTGGCAGGGGTGGGTACAGATACGCAGTATTTT
clone_size: .; d_call: .; v_call: TRBV12-5; j_call: TRBJ1-1; cdr3_aa: CASGLTGAAEAFF; cdr3_nt: TGTGCTAGTGGTTTGACAGGAGCGGCTGAAGCTTTCTTT
clone_size: .; d_call: .; v_call: TRBV7-9; j_call: TRBJ2-1; cdr3_aa: CASSPMGAYEQFF; cdr3_nt: TGTGCCAGCAGCCCCATGGGGGCCTATGAGCAGTTCTTC
clone_size: .; d_call: TRBD1; v_call: TRBV5-6; j_call: TRBJ2-7; cdr3_aa: CASSYTGTGIRGEQYF; cdr3_nt: TGTGCCAGCAGCTACACCGGGACAGGGATCCGGGGCGAGCAGTACTTC
clone_size: many; d_call: TRBD1; v_call: TRBV6-2/TRBV6-3; j_call: TRBJ1-2; cdr3_aa: CASSNSDRGYGYTF; cdr3_nt: TGTGCCAGCAGTAACTCCGACAGGGGATATGGCTACACCTTC
clone_size: many; d_call: .; v_call: TRBV7-9; j_call: TRBJ1-3; cdr3_aa: CASSPDRSSGNTIYF; cdr3_nt: TGTGCCAGCAGCCCCGACAGGAGCTCTGGAAACACCATATATTTT
clone_size: .; d_call: TRBD1; v_call: TRBV29-1; j_call: TRBJ2-7; cdr3_aa: CSVGGQGTRYEQYF; cdr3_nt: TGCAGCGTTGGAGGACAGGGGACGAGGTACGAGCAGTACTTC
clone_size: few; d_call: .; v_call: TRBV5-4; j_call: TRBJ1-1; cdr3_aa: CASSSRDTLTQAFF; cdr3_nt: TGTGCCAGCAGCTCCCGGGACACCCTCACCCAAGCTTTCTTT
clone_size: .; d_call: .; v_call: TRBV20-1; j_call: TRBJ2-3; cdr3_aa: CSARDLRDTQYF; cdr3_nt: TGCAGTGCTAGAGATCTTAGGGATACGCAGTATTTT
clone_size: .; d_call: .; v_call: TRBV7-9; j_call: TRBJ1-4; cdr3_aa: CASSLVILARSEKLFF; cdr3_nt: TGTGCCAGCAGCTTAGTCATCCTGGCCAGGAGTGAAAAACTGTTTTTT
clone_size: .; d_call: .; v_call: TRBV6-6; j_call: TRBJ2-3; cdr3_aa: CASSYGQLGDTQYF; cdr3_nt: TGTGCCAGCAGTTACGGGCAGCTGGGGGATACGCAGTATTTT
clone_size: few; d_call: TRBD2; v_call: TRBV5-1; j_call: TRBJ2-7; cdr3_aa: CASSSTSGASSYEQYF; cdr3_nt: TGCGCCAGCAGCTCGACTAGCGGGGCCAGCTCCTACGAGCAGTACTTC
clone_size: few; d_call: TRBD2; v_call: TRBV27; j_call: TRBJ2-7; cdr3_aa: CASSLQGARGGSEQYF; cdr3_nt: TGTGCCAGCAGTTTACAAGGAGCGCGGGGGGGCAGCGAGCAGTACTTC
clone_size: .; d_call: TRBD1; v_call: TRBV7-9; j_call: TRBJ2-2; cdr3_aa: CASSSRDREENTGELFF; cdr3_nt: TGTGCCAGCAGCTCAAGGGACAGGGAAGAGAACACCGGGGAGCTGTTTTTT
clone_size: .; d_call: .; v_call: TRBV7-2; j_call: TRBJ2-3; cdr3_aa: CASSLGASEDTQYF; cdr3_nt: TGTGCCAGCAGCTTAGGGGCTAGCGAGGATACGCAGTATTTT
clone_size: .; d_call: TRBD2; v_call: TRBV6-2/TRBV6-3; j_call: TRBJ2-7; cdr3_aa: CASSYSGAGALSYEQYF; cdr3_nt: TGTGCCAGCAGTTACTCGGGAGCGGGGGCCCTCTCCTACGAGCAGTACTTC
clone_size: many; d_call: TRBD1; v_call: TRBV20-1; j_call: TRBJ1-5; cdr3_aa: CSAIPTGTQKRPQHF; cdr3_nt: TGCAGTGCCATCCCGACAGGGACCCAGAAAAGGCCCCAGCATTTT
clone_size: many; d_call: .; v_call: TRBV20-1; j_call: TRBJ1-5; cdr3_aa: CSARVGQTNQPQHF; cdr3_nt: TGCAGTGCTAGGGTCGGCCAGACTAATCAGCCCCAGCATTTT
clone_size: few; d_call: .; v_call: TRBV12-3/TRBV12-4; j_call: TRBJ2-3; cdr3_aa: CASSPEVSGPDTQYF; cdr3_nt: TGTGCCAGCAGCCCAGAAGTTTCGGGACCAGATACGCAGTATTTT
clone_size: few; d_call: .; v_call: TRBV6-6; j_call: TRBJ2-5; cdr3_aa: CASSYSGDQETQYF; cdr3_nt: TGTGCCAGCAGTTATAGTGGCGATCAAGAGACCCAGTACTTC